These T cell receptor beta chains were read from a single sample in a study of blood T cell repertoires in COVID-19. Some clones are missing from TCRdb's copy, which holds only in-frame ones; the method was immunoSEQ multiplex PCR. The table includes 250,000 or so clones, approximately 90% detected once. The material sequenced was PBMCs or T cells enriched from blood (not recorded which). The receptors come from a man in his forties who had been exposed to COVID-19. The CDR3 runs from the conserved cysteine through the conserved F or W. A D gene is named only where the DNA matches it firmly. The listing skips clone size in some rows; elsewhere it reads once, few, many or a size class.

clone size: NA
D gene: TRBD2
J gene: TRBJ2-7
V gene: TRBV4-2
CDR3 DNA: TGTGCCAGCAGCCAAGACGGGAGGGCCGATCAGGGTCCGTACTTC
CDR3 protein: CASSQDGRADQGPYF

clone size: NA
D gene: NA
J gene: TRBJ1-3
V gene: TRBV10-3
CDR3 DNA: TGTGCCATCAGTGAAGTAGGGGGAGACGGAAACACCATATATTTT
CDR3 protein: CAISEVGGDGNTIYF

clone size: NA
D gene: NA
J gene: TRBJ2-1
V gene: TRBV21-1
CDR3 DNA: TGTGCCAGCGGAACACTAGCGGATTCCTACAATGAGCAGTTCTTC
CDR3 protein: CASGTLADSYNEQFF

clone size: NA
D gene: TRBD2
J gene: TRBJ2-5
V gene: TRBV4-1
CDR3 DNA: TGCGCCAGCAGCCAGGGGGGAGGGGAGACCCAGTACTTC
CDR3 protein: CASSQGGGETQYF

clone size: NA
D gene: TRBD1
J gene: TRBJ1-2
V gene: TRBV2
CDR3 DNA: TGTGCCAGCAGTGACAGGGGGCGCCGGGGTGGCTACACCTTC
CDR3 protein: CASSDRGRRGGYTF

clone size: NA
D gene: TRBD2
J gene: TRBJ2-5
V gene: TRBV5-4
CDR3 DNA: TGTGCCAGCAGCTTAGGGAGCGGGAGTTCTGAGACCCAGTACTTC
CDR3 protein: CASSLGSGSSETQYF

clone size: NA
D gene: TRBD2
J gene: TRBJ2-5
V gene: TRBV3-1/TRBV3-2
CDR3 DNA: TGTGCCACCAAGAATAGCGGGATAGGAGAGACCCAGTACTTC
CDR3 protein: CATKNSGIGETQYF

clone size: NA
D gene: TRBD1
J gene: TRBJ2-7
V gene: TRBV30
CDR3 DNA: TGTGCCTGGATAGGGACAGGGAGCTCCTACGAGCAGTACTTC
CDR3 protein: CAWIGTGSSYEQYF

clone size: NA
D gene: TRBD1
J gene: TRBJ1-1
V gene: TRBV3-1/TRBV3-2
CDR3 DNA: TGTGCCAGCAGCCCTACTGGGACAGGGAGGGCCACTGAAGCTTTCTTT
CDR3 protein: CASSPTGTGRATEAFF

clone size: NA
D gene: TRBD2
J gene: TRBJ2-7
V gene: TRBV29-1
CDR3 DNA: TGCAGCGTTGAGGCGGGAGGTTTTGGCGAGCAGTACTTC
CDR3 protein: CSVEAGGFGEQYF

clone size: NA
D gene: TRBD2
J gene: TRBJ2-7
V gene: TRBV28
CDR3 DNA: TGTGCCAGCAGTTTACCGGGGGGATGGAGCTCCTACGAGCAGTACTTC
CDR3 protein: CASSLPGGWSSYEQYF

clone size: NA
D gene: NA
J gene: TRBJ1-5
V gene: TRBV30
CDR3 DNA: TGTGCCTGGAGTCCGGGACTGAATCAGCCCCAGCATTTT
CDR3 protein: CAWSPGLNQPQHF

clone size: NA
D gene: TRBD1
J gene: TRBJ2-7
V gene: TRBV5-1
CDR3 DNA: TGCGCCAGCAGCTTCCTAGGGACAGGGGTCGACGAGCAGTACTTC
CDR3 protein: CASSFLGTGVDEQYF

clone size: NA
D gene: TRBD1
J gene: TRBJ1-2
V gene: TRBV5-6
CDR3 DNA: TGTGCCAGCAGCTTAGACAGGGCGGGTGATTATGGCTACACCTTC
CDR3 protein: CASSLDRAGDYGYTF

clone size: NA
D gene: TRBD1
J gene: TRBJ2-4
V gene: TRBV11-2
CDR3 DNA: TGTGCCAGCAGCTTAGTTTATTTGGGACAGATAGCCAAAAACATTCAGTACTTC
CDR3 protein: CASSLVYLGQIAKNIQYF

clone size: NA
D gene: NA
J gene: TRBJ2-7
V gene: TRBV5-6
CDR3 DNA: TGTGCCAGCAGTTACGGGTGGACAGCAAGGGGCGAGCAGTACTTC
CDR3 protein: CASSYGWTARGEQYF

clone size: NA
D gene: TRBD1
J gene: TRBJ2-7
V gene: TRBV7-9
CDR3 DNA: TGTGCCAGCAGCTCGCTTACGACAGGGGGCTTGGTCTACGAGCAGTACTTC
CDR3 protein: CASSSLTTGGLVYEQYF

clone size: NA
D gene: TRBD1
J gene: TRBJ1-1
V gene: TRBV6-4
CDR3 DNA: TGTGCCAGCAGTGACGGGACAGGGGGCAAGTTGGGTAGAGCTTTCTTT
CDR3 protein: CASSDGTGGKLGRAFF

clone size: NA
D gene: TRBD1
J gene: TRBJ1-1
V gene: TRBV7-9
CDR3 DNA: TGTGCCAGCAGCCCGCCAACCGGGACAGGGAACACTGAAGCTTTCTTT
CDR3 protein: CASSPPTGTGNTEAFF

clone size: NA
D gene: NA
J gene: TRBJ1-1
V gene: TRBV6-1
CDR3 DNA: TGTGCCAGCACTGAAGGAGGGGAAGCTTTCTTT
CDR3 protein: CASTEGGEAFF

clone size: NA
D gene: TRBD2
J gene: TRBJ2-1
V gene: TRBV28
CDR3 DNA: TGTGCCAGCCGCAGCGGGATAGAGAATGAGCAGTTCTTC
CDR3 protein: CASRSGIENEQFF

clone size: NA
D gene: NA
J gene: TRBJ1-1
V gene: TRBV5-4
CDR3 DNA: TGTGCCAGCAGCTTGAGGGGGAGTGAAGCTTTCTTT
CDR3 protein: CASSLRGSEAFF

clone size: NA
D gene: TRBD2
J gene: TRBJ2-5
V gene: TRBV3-1/TRBV3-2
CDR3 DNA: TGTGCCAGCAGCCCCGTCGGGGGGGTCGGGACCCAGTACTTC
CDR3 protein: CASSPVGGVGTQYF

clone size: few
D gene: NA
J gene: TRBJ2-7
V gene: TRBV3-1/TRBV3-2
CDR3 DNA: TGTGCCAGCGGGGCGACGGCGTCCTACGAGCAGTACTTC
CDR3 protein: CASGATASYEQYF

clone size: NA
D gene: TRBD1
J gene: TRBJ2-1
V gene: TRBV7-2
CDR3 DNA: TGTGCCAGCAGCTTAGTGCAGGGGGCGCAGGCTGAGCAGTTCTTC
CDR3 protein: CASSLVQGAQAEQFF

clone size: NA
D gene: NA
J gene: TRBJ1-6
V gene: TRBV6-5
CDR3 DNA: TGTGCCAGCAGTTACACGGACACAGCGAATTCACCCCTCCACTTT
CDR3 protein: CASSYTDTANSPLHF

clone size: NA
D gene: TRBD2
J gene: TRBJ2-2
V gene: TRBV28
CDR3 DNA: TGTGCCAGCAGTTTATTAAGCGGGACCGACACCGGGGAGCTGTTTTTT
CDR3 protein: CASSLLSGTDTGELFF

clone size: NA
D gene: NA
J gene: TRBJ1-4
V gene: TRBV4-3
CDR3 DNA: TGCGCCAGCAGCCAAGATTGGGACTTAACTAATGAAAAACTGTTTTTT
CDR3 protein: CASSQDWDLTNEKLFF

clone size: NA
D gene: TRBD1
J gene: TRBJ2-7
V gene: TRBV10-2
CDR3 DNA: TGCGCCAGCTGCTCGACAGGGGACTACGAGCAGTACTTC
CDR3 protein: CASCSTGDYEQYF

clone size: NA
D gene: NA
J gene: TRBJ1-5
V gene: TRBV28
CDR3 DNA: TGTGCCAGCAGTTTCCCGCAGCCCCAGCATTTT
CDR3 protein: CASSFPQPQHF

clone size: NA
D gene: TRBD1
J gene: TRBJ1-5
V gene: TRBV24-1
CDR3 DNA: TGTGCCACCGAACATCTGGGCCAGGGGGCTCAGCCCCAGCATTTT
CDR3 protein: CATEHLGQGAQPQHF

clone size: NA
D gene: TRBD1
J gene: TRBJ2-5
V gene: TRBV6-2/TRBV6-3
CDR3 DNA: TGTGCCAGCAGTTACTGGAGGACACAGGGGGCAGAGACCCAGTACTTC
CDR3 protein: CASSYWRTQGAETQYF

clone size: NA
D gene: TRBD1
J gene: TRBJ2-7
V gene: TRBV27
CDR3 DNA: TGTGCCAGCAGCCCCTGGCCAGGGGGACAGGGGTACTCCTACGAGCAGTACTTC
CDR3 protein: CASSPWPGGQGYSYEQYF

clone size: NA
D gene: NA
J gene: TRBJ2-5
V gene: TRBV7-3
CDR3 DNA: TGTGCCAGCAGCTTAAATGTCGGGGAGACCCAGTACTTC
CDR3 protein: CASSLNVGETQYF

clone size: NA
D gene: NA
J gene: TRBJ1-1
V gene: TRBV5-1
CDR3 DNA: TGCGCCAGCGAGGACAGCATGAACACTGAAGCTTTCTTT
CDR3 protein: CASEDSMNTEAFF

clone size: NA
D gene: NA
J gene: TRBJ1-1
V gene: TRBV24-1
CDR3 DNA: TGTGCCACCAGTGCGGGGGACGGCTTGAACACTGAAGCTTTCTTT
CDR3 protein: CATSAGDGLNTEAFF

clone size: NA
D gene: TRBD2
J gene: TRBJ2-5
V gene: TRBV3-1/TRBV3-2
CDR3 DNA: TGTGCCAGCAGCTTCAATAGCGGGACTGGGGGTGAGACCCAGTACTTC
CDR3 protein: CASSFNSGTGGETQYF

clone size: NA
D gene: NA
J gene: TRBJ1-4
V gene: TRBV6-1
CDR3 DNA: TGTGCCAGCAGGGGGACATCCCAAAATGAAAAACTGTTTTTT
CDR3 protein: CASRGTSQNEKLFF

clone size: few
D gene: TRBD2
J gene: TRBJ2-2
V gene: TRBV27
CDR3 DNA: TGTGCCAGCAGTCCTATGGGACTAAACACCGGGGAGCTGTTTTTT
CDR3 protein: CASSPMGLNTGELFF

clone size: once
D gene: TRBD1
J gene: TRBJ2-7
V gene: TRBV4-3
CDR3 DNA: TGCGCCAGCAGCCGGTGGGGACAGGGAATGGCCTACGAGCAGTACTTC
CDR3 protein: CASSRWGQGMAYEQYF

clone size: NA
D gene: NA
J gene: TRBJ1-1
V gene: TRBV19
CDR3 DNA: TGTGCCAGTAGAACAGGCCCAGGAAACACTGAAGCTTTCTTT
CDR3 protein: CASRTGPGNTEAFF

clone size: NA
D gene: NA
J gene: TRBJ1-2
V gene: TRBV28
CDR3 DNA: TGTGCCAGCAGGACACCCGCTAACTATGGCTACACCTTC
CDR3 protein: CASRTPANYGYTF